The 5 T cell receptor beta chains below were found in one sample sequenced in a study of CD8+CD57+ T cells in acquired aplastic anemia. Genomic DNA acted as the template from which TCR beta VDJ combination and CDR3 sequence profiling were carried out. TCRdb recomputed calls from the reads with MiXCR, one row per CDR3 protein. The data contain about 100,000 distinct CDR3 sequences, 51% of them singletons. The sequencing input was sorted CD4+, CD8+, or CD8+CD57+ T cells (not recorded which) from PBMCs. These receptor sequences come from a human donor in good health, serving as a control.

This clonotype occurred many times. CDR3 nucleotides: TGTGCCACCAGCACCTTAGAGGGCCGAGGGAGTGAAAAACTGTTTTTT. This encodes CATSTLEGRGSEKLFF. The chain joins TRBV15 to TRBJ1-4; D not certain. Trimming took 4 bases from V and 7 from J, leaving 19 bases between them. This CDR3 spans 16 amino acids. Germline assignment: CDR1 LNHNV and CDR2 YYDKDF (reference sequence).

This clonotype appeared many times. The chain employs TRBV20-1 and TRBJ1-1; TRBD1 is a possible D gene (5 bases). CDR3 size: 13 residues. Germline lookup yields CDR1 DFQATT and CDR2 SNEGSKA (reference sequence). The ends were cut back, 5 bases at V and 2 bases at J, with 12 bases in the middle. As DNA, the CDR3 is TGCAGTGCTTATGACAGCTCAAACACTGAAGCTTTCTTT. It is translated as CSAYDSSNTEAFF.

This clonotype has a handful of counts. This sequence joins TRBV29-1 and TRBJ2-2; 7 bases fit TRBD2. This CDR3 region has 14 residues. The germline gives CDR1 SQVTM, CDR2 ANQGSEA. J gave up 4 bases and V 6 bases, and 8 bases lay outside the gene matches. In nucleotides, the CDR3 is TGCAGCGTCGCGGGAGCCCGAGGCACCGGGGAGCTGTTTTTT. Amino acid sequence: CSVAGARGTGELFF.

This clonotype was seen repeatedly, ten times or more. CDR3 nucleotide sequence: TGTGCCAGCAGTTTATCAGGGTACGAGCAGTACTTC. It encodes CASSLSGYEQYF. This rearrangement joins TRBV27 to TRBJ2-7; no reliable D call. CDR3 length: 12 amino acids. Trimming cost V 0 bases and J 4 bases, with 4 bases left between them. Germline V gene lookup returns CDR1 MNHEY and CDR2 SMNVEV (reference sequence).

The V gene is TRBV6-2 or TRBV6-3, the J gene TRBJ2-5, with TRBD2 matching over 10 bases. Unmatched junction bases numbered 7, after V lost 6 bases and J lost 3 bases. This CDR3 has 15 residues. The germline V gene encodes CDR1 MNHEY and CDR2 SVGEGT. The CDR3 protein is CASSRLLAGEETQYF. As DNA, the CDR3 is TGTGCCAGCAGCCGCCTCCTAGCGGGGGAAGAGACCCAGTACTTC.